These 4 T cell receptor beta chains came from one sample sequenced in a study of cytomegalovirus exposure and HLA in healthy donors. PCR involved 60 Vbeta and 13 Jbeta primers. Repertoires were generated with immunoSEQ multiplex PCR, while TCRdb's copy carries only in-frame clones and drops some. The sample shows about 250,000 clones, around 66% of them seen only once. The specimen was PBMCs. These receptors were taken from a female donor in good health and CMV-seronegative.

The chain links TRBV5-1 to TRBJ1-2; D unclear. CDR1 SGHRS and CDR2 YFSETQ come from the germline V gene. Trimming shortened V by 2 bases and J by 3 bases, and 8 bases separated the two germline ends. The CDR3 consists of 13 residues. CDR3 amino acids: CASSFREDYGYTF. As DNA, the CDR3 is TGCGCCAGCAGCTTTAGGGAGGACTATGGCTACACCTTC.

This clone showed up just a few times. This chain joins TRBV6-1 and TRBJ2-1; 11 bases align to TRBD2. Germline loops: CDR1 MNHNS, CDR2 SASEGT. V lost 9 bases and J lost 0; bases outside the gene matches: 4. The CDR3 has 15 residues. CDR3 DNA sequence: TGTGCCAGTTCGGGACTAGCGGACTCCTACAATGAGCAGTTCTTC. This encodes CASSGLADSYNEQFF.

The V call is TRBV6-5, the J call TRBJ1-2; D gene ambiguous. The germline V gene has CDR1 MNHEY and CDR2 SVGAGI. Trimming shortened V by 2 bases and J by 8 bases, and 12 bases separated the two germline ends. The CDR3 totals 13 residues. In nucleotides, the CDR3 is TGTGCCAGCAGTTACGGTTGGCTAGGAGGCTACACCTTC. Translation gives CASSYGWLGGYTF.

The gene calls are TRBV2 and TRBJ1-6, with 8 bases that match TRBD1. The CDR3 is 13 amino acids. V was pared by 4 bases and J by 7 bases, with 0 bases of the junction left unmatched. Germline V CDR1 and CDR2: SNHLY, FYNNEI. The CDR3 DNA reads TGTGCCAGCAGTGGGACAGGGAATTCACCCCTCCACTTT. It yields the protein CASSGTGNSPLHF.